This T cell receptor (beta chain) is drawn from a study of blood T cell repertoires in COVID-19. Overall study: The United States, Italy and Spain were the sources of the acute and convalescent COVID-19 samples. From T cells, B-cell-depleted T cells, or PBMCs came the material, which was cDNA or gDNA.

This CDR3 contains 14 residues. Germline V CDR1 and CDR2: MNHNS, SASEGT. Trimming took off 3 bases at V and 7 bases at J, with 10 bases between the two ends. Seattle patients were enrolled while actively infected and followed longitudinally. Original methodology: Researchers report that nucleated cell counts were estimated from reference gene primer amplification. Profiling relied on immunoSEQ multiplex PCR, and the TCRdb table lists in-frame clones only, not all of them. V and J calls and clone size follow that table, whereas D and trimming were derived from the DNA. The data contain hundreds of thousands of clones, over 75% of them singletons.

This chain connects TRBV6-1 to TRBJ1-6; perhaps TRBD1 as D (6 bases). This sequence originates from a man in his fifties or sixties with COVID-19, enrolled during active disease. The sample taken for sequencing was peripheral blood. CDR3 residues: CASSEAGENSPLHF. In DNA form, the CDR3 reads TGTGCCAGCAGTGAGGCAGGGGAAAATTCACCCCTCCACTTT.